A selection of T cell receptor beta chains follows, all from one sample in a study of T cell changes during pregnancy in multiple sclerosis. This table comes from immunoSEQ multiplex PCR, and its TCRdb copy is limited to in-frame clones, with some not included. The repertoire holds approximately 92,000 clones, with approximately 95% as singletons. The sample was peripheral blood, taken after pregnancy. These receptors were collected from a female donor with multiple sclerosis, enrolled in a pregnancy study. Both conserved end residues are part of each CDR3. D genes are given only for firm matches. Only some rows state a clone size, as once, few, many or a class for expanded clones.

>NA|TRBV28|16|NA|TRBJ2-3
TGTGCCAGCAGTCCAGGGGGAGGAGGAAGAAAGGATACGCAGTATTTT
CASSPGGGGRKDTQYF
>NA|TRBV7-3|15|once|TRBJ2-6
TGTGCCAGCAGCTTAGGGCTCTCTGGGGCCAACGTCCTGACTTTC
CASSLGLSGANVLTF
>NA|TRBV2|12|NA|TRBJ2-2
TGTGCCAGCAGAGCAGGGACCGGGGAGCTGTTTTTT
CASRAGTGELFF
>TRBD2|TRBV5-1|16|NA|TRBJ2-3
TGCGCCAGCAGCCCCCCCCAAGCGGGAGGGCCAAATACGCAGTATTTT
CASSPPQAGGPNTQYF
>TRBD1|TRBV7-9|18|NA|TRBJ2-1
TGTGCCAGCAGCTTAATGCGGCACCGGGACAGCGTCTACAATGAGCAGTTCTTC
CASSLMRHRDSVYNEQFF
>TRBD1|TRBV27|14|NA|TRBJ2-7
TGTGCCAGCAGCTTCAGCGGACAGGGCTACGAGCAGTACTTC
CASSFSGQGYEQYF
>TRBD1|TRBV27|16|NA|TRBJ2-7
TGTGCCAGCAGTGGGATCCCGGGACAGAGCTCCTACGAGCAGTACTTC
CASSGIPGQSSYEQYF
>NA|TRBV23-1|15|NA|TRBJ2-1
TGCGCCAGCAGTCAATCGGCTGGAGGGTACAATGAGCAGTTCTTC
CASSQSAGGYNEQFF
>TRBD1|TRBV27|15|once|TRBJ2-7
TGTGCCAGCAGTTTCCTCGGGACAGGGGGCTACGAGCAGTACTTC
CASSFLGTGGYEQYF
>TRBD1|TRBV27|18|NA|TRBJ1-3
TGTGCCAGAAGGAGCGTGGACAGGGGGCTATTCTTTGGAAACACCATATATTTT
CARRSVDRGLFFGNTIYF
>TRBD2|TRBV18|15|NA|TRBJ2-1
TGTGCCAGCTCACCTAAGACTAGCGGGAGCAATGAGCAGTTCTTC
CASSPKTSGSNEQFF
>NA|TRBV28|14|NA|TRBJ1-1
TGTGCCAGCAGCGGGGAGACCGTTATCGCTGAAGCTTTCTTT
CASSGETVIAEAFF
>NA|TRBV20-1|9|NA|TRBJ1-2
TGCAGTGCACGGGAAGGCTACACCTTC
CSAREGYTF
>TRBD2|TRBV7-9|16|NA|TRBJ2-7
TGTGCCAGCAGCTTAGACCGGGGAGGGAGCTCCTACGAGCAGTACTTC
CASSLDRGGSSYEQYF
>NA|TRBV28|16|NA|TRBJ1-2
TGTGCCAGCAGATCCCTCATGGGGGCGGGGGGGTATGGCTACACCTTC
CASRSLMGAGGYGYTF
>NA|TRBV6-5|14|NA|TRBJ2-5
TGTGCCAGCAGCAACATTCGGACTTTAGAGACCCAGTACTTC
CASSNIRTLETQYF
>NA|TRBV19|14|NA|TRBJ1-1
TGTGCCAGTAGTAGGGACTTGGGCAACACTGAAGCTTTCTTT
CASSRDLGNTEAFF
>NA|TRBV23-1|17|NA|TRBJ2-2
TGCGCCAGCAGTCAATCGCGGACACCCACGAACACCGGGGAGCTGTTTTTT
CASSQSRTPTNTGELFF
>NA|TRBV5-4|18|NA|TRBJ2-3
TGTGCCAGCAGCTTGGTTGGAAGAAGCGGTGCGATCACAGATACGCAGTATTTT
CASSLVGRSGAITDTQYF
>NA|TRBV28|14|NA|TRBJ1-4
TGTGCCAGCAGTTTATCTGGGGGGGTTGAAAAACTGTTTTTT
CASSLSGGVEKLFF
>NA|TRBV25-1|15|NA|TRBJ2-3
TGTGCCAGCAGTGGGGGCGCCAAAAAGCAGGATACGCAGTATTTT
CASSGGAKKQDTQYF
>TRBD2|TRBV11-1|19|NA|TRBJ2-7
TGTGCCAGCAGCTTAACCACCCCCCCTCCTAGCGGGAGGACCTACGAGCAGTACTTC
CASSLTTPPPSGRTYEQYF
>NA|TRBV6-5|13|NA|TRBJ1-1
TGTGCCAGCAGTTCGCTACTGAACACTGAAGCTTTCTTT
CASSSLLNTEAFF
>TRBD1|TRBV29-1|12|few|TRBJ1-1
TGCAGCGGAACCGGGACAGGGGTTGAAGCTTTCTTT
CSGTGTGVEAFF
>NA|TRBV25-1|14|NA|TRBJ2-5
TGTGCCAGCAGTGACTCAGGGCGCCAAGAGACCCAGTACTTC
CASSDSGRQETQYF
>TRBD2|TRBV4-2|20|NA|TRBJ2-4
TGTGCCAGCAGCCAAGGTCCCGTTAGCGGGGTGATCCCAGCCAAAAACATTCAGTACTTC
CASSQGPVSGVIPAKNIQYF
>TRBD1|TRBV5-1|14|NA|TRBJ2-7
TGCGCCAGCAGCAACCACAGGGGGCGCGACGAGCAGTACTTC
CASSNHRGRDEQYF
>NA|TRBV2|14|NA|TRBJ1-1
TGTGCCAGCAGTGCAGGGGTCGCCCCTACTGAAGCTTTCTTT
CASSAGVAPTEAFF
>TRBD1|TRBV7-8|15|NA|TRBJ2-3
TGTGCCAGCAGCTCACAGGGGTTGGTTACAGATACGCAGTATTTT
CASSSQGLVTDTQYF
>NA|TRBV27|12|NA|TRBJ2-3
TGTGCCAGCAGTCTAGATCTAGATACGCAGTATTTT
CASSLDLDTQYF
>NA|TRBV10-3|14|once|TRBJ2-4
TGTGCCATCAGTGGGGAGCTGGCCAAAAACATTCAGTACTTC
CAISGELAKNIQYF
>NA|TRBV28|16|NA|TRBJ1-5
TGTGCCAGCAGATGGGCCTCTGACAGCAGCAATCAGCCCCAGCATTTT
CASRWASDSSNQPQHF
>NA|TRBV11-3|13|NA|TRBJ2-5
TGTGCCAGCAGCTTAGAGCAGCAAGAGACCCAGTACTTC
CASSLEQQETQYF
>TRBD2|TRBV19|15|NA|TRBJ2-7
TGTGCCAGTAGTATATCCCCAGCGGGGGGCTACGAGCAGTACTTC
CASSISPAGGYEQYF
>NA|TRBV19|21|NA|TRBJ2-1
TGTGCCAGTGGCCGGGGGACAAACTCCCTTCTACTCAGAGGGGGCTACAAGGGGCAGTTCTTC
CASGRGTNSLLLRGGYKGQFF
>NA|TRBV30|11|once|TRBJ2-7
TGTGCCTCCGGACAGTACTACGAGCAGTACTTC
CASGQYYEQYF
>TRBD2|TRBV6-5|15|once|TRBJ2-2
TGTGCCAGCAGCCGGGGGGGGAATGTTGCCGGGGAGCTGTTTTTT
CASSRGGNVAGELFF
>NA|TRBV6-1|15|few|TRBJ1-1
TGTGCCAGCAGTGAATGGGAGGGAATGAACACTGAAGCTTTCTTT
CASSEWEGMNTEAFF
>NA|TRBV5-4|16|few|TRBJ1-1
TGTGCCAGCAGCTTACAGGTTGTGGGCTATAACACTGAAGCTTTCTTT
CASSLQVVGYNTEAFF
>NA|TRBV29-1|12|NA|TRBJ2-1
TGCAGCACCCGGGACTCTTACAATGAGCAGTTCTTC
CSTRDSYNEQFF
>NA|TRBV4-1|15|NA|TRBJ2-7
TGCGCCAGCAGCCATCAGGAAGCCAGGTATCTCGAGCAGTACTTC
CASSHQEARYLEQYF
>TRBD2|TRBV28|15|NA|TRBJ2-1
TGTGCCAGCAGCTCAACTAGCGGGGAGGGCAATGAGCAGTTCTTC
CASSSTSGEGNEQFF
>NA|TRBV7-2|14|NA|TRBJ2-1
TGTGCCAGCAGCTTTCCGGGGGACTACAATGAGCAGTTCTTC
CASSFPGDYNEQFF
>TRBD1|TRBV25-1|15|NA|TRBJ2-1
TGTGCCAGCAGTGACCCGGACAGGATCTACAATGAGCAGTTCTTC
CASSDPDRIYNEQFF
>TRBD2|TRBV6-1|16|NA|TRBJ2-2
TGTGCCAGCAGTGCGGGACTAGCGGGAACCACCGGGGAGCTGTTTTTT
CASSAGLAGTTGELFF
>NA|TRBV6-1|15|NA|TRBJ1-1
TGTGCCAGCAGTGAAGGGGCGGGGGCGAACACTGAAGCTTTCTTT
CASSEGAGANTEAFF
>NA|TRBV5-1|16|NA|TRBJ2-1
TGCGCCAGCAGCTCGGGAGTGGGGGTGAATTACAATGAGCAGTTCTTC
CASSSGVGVNYNEQFF
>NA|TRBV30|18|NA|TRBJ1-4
TGTGCCTGGAGCGCACCTCGGACAACTCTAACAACTAATGAAAAACTGTTTTTT
CAWSAPRTTLTTNEKLFF
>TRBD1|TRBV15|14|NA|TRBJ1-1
TGTGCCACCAGCAGGGGTGGGACAGCTGTTGAAGCTTTCTTT
CATSRGGTAVEAFF
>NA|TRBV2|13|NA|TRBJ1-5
TGTGCCAGCAGCGACGGTTCAGGACAGCCCCAGCATTTT
CASSDGSGQPQHF
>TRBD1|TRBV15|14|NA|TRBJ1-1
TGTGCCTCCGGACAGGGGCTAACTTTTAATGAAGCTTTCTTT
CASGQGLTFNEAFF
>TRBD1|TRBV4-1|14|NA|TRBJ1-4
TGCGCCAGCAGCCGGACAGGGCCAAGGGAAAAACTGTTTTTT
CASSRTGPREKLFF
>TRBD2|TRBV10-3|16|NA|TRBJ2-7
TGTGCCATCAGTGACGGTACTAGCGGAAAGACCTACGAGCAGTACTTC
CAISDGTSGKTYEQYF
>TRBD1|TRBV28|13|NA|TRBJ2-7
TGTGCCAGCAGATCGATGGGACAGCCAGAGCAGTACTTC
CASRSMGQPEQYF